The T cell receptor (beta chain) under discussion was sequenced for a study of CDR3 diversity in severe acne. From the PCR reads, TCRdb called clonotypes with MiXCR, one entry per CDR3 protein. The repertoire holds 100,000 or so distinct CDR3 sequences, with 45% to 60% as singletons. Germline CDR1 and CDR2: MRHNA and SNTAGT. V was clipped by 7 bases and J by 2 bases, with 18 bases between them. This CDR3 has 16 residues. This clonotype has just a few counts. The gene calls are TRBV6-4 and TRBJ2-1; no firm D call. The source material was blood. The sequence was collected from a male donor with acne. For the CDR3, the DNA is TGTGCCAGCAAGCTAAGGCGAATTCGAACCTACAATGAGCAGTTCTTC. Encoded protein: CASKLRRIRTYNEQFF.